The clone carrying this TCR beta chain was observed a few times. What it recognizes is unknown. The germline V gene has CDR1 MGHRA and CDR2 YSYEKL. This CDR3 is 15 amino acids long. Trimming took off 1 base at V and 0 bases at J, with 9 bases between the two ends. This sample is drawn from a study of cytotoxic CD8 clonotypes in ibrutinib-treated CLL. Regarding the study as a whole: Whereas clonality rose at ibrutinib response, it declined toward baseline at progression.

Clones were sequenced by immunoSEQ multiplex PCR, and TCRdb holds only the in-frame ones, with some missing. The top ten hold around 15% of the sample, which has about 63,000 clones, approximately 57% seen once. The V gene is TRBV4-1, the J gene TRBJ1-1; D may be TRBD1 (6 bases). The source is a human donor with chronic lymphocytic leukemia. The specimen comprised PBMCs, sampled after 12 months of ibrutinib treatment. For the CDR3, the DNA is TGCGCCAGCAGCCAAGCCGGGGGGCTGAACACTGAAGCTTTCTTT. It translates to CASSQAGGLNTEAFF.